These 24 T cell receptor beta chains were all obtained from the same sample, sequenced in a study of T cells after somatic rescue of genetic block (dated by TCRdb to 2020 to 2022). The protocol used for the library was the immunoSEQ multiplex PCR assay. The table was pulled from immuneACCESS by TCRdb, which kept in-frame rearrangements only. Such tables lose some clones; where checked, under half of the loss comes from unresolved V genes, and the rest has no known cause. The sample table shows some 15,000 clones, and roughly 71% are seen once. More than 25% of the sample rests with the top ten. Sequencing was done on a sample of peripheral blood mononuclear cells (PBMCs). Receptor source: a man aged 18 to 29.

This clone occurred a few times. For the CDR3, the DNA is TGTGCCAGCAGTCCCCGACAGGGGTTCACAGATACGCAGTATTTT. Translating gives CASSPRQGFTDTQYF. The V and J genes are TRBV28 and TRBJ2-3; 8 bases line up with TRBD1. CDR3 size: 15 residues. With 5 bases clipped from V and 2 bases from J, the junction kept 6 bases outside the gene matches. The germline CDR1 and CDR2 sequences are MDHEN and SYDVKM.

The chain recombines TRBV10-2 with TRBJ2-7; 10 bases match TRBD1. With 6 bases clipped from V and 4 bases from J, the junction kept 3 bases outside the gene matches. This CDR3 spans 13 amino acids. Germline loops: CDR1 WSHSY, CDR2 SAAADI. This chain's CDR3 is CASRGTGVYEQYF. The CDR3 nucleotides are TGCGCCAGCAGAGGGACAGGGGTTTACGAGCAGTACTTC.

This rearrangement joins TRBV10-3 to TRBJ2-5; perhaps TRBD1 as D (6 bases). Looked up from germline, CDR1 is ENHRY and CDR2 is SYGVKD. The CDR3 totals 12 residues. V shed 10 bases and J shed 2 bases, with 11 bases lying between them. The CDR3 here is CATRGGQETQYF. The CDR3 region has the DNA TGTGCCACCCGAGGGGGTCAAGAGACCCAGTACTTC.

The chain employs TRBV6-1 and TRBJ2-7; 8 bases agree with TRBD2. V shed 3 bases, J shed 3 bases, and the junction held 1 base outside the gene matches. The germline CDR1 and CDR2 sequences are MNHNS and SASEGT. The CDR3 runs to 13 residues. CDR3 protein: CASSERGDYEQYF. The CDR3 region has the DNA TGTGCCAGCAGTGAGCGGGGGGACTACGAGCAGTACTTC.

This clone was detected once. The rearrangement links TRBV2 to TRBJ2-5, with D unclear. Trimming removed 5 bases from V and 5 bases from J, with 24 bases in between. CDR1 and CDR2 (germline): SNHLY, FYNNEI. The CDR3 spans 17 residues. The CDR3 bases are TGTGCCAGCAGTATCCGGGCCCTCACTTCGGGTGTGGAGACCCAGTACTTC. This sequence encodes CASSIRALTSGVETQYF.

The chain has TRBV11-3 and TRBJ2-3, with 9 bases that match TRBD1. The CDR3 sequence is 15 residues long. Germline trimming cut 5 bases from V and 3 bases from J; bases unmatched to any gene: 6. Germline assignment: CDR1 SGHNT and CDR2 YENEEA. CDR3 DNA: TGTGCCAGCAGCCCGGGACAGGGTAGGACAGATACGCAGTATTTT. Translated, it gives CASSPGQGRTDTQYF.

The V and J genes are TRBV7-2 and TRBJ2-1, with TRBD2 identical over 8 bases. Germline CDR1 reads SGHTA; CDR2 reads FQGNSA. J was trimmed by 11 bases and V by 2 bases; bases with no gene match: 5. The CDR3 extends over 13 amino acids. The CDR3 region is CASSLRLANQQFF. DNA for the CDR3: TGTGCCAGCAGCTTAAGACTAGCGAACCAGCAGTTCTTC. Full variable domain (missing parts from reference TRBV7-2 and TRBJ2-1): GAGVSQSPSNKVTEKGKDVELRCDPISGHTALYWYRQSLGQGLEFLIYFQGNSAPDKSGLPSDRFSAERTGGSVSTLTIQRTQQEDSAVYLCASSLRLANQQFFGPGTRLTVL.

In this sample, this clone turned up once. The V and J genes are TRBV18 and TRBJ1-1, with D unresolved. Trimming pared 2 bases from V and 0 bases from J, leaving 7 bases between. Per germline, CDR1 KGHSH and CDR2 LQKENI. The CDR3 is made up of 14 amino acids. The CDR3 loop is CASSPRLMNTEAFF. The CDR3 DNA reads TGTGCCAGCTCACCAAGGCTGATGAACACTGAAGCTTTCTTT.

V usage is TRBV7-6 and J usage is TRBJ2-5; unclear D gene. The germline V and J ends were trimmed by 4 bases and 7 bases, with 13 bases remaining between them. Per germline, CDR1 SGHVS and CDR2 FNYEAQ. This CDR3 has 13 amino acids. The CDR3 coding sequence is TGTGCCAGCAGCTCCGGGCCCCCGGGGACCCAGTACTTC. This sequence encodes CASSSGPPGTQYF.

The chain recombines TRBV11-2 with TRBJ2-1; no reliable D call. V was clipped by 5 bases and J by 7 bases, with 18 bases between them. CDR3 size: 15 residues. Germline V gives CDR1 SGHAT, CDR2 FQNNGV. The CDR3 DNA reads TGTGCCAGCAGCCCGCCGTCTTTGTTCAAGAATGAGCAGTTCTTC. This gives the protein CASSPPSLFKNEQFF.

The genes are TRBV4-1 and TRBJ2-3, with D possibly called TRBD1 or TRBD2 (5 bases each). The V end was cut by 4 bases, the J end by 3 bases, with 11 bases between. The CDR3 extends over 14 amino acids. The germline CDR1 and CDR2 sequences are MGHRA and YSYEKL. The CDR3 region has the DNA TGCGCCAGCAGCCGGGACCAAGGTACAGATACGCAGTATTTT. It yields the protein CASSRDQGTDTQYF.

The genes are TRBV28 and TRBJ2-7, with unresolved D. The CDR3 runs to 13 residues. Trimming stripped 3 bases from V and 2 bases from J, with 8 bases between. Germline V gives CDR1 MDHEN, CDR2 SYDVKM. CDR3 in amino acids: CASSLANPYEQYF. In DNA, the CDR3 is TGTGCCAGCAGTTTGGCCAATCCCTACGAGCAGTACTTC.

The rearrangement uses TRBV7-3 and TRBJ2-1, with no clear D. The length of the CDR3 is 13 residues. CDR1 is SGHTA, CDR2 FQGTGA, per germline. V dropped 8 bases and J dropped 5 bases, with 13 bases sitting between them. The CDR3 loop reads CASRALDDNEQFF. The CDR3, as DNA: TGTGCCAGCCGGGCCTTAGACGACAATGAGCAGTTCTTC. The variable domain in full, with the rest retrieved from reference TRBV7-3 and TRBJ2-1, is GAGVSQTPSNKVTEKGKYVELRCDPISGHTALYWYRQSLGQGPEFLIYFQGTGAADDSGLPNDRFFAVRPEGSVSTLKIQRTERGDSAVYLCASRALDDNEQFFGPGTRLTVL.

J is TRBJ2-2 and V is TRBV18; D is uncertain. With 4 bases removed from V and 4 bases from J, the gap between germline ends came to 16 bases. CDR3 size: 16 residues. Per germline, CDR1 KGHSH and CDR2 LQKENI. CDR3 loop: CASSLFGVLGTGELFF. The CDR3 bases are TGTGCCAGCTCACTTTTTGGGGTCCTAGGCACCGGGGAGCTGTTTTTT. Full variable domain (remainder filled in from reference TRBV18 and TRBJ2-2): NAGVMQNPRHLVRRRGQEARLRCSPMKGHSHVYWYRQLPEEGLKFMVYLQKENIIDESGMPKERFSAEFPKEGPSILRIQQVVRGDSAAYFCASSLFGVLGTGELFFGEGSRLTVL.

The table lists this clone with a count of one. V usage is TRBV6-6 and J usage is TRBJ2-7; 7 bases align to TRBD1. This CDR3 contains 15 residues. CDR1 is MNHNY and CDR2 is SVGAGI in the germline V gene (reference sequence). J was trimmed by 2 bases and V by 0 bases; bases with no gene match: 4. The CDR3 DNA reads TGTGCCAGCAGTTACTCAAGGGGGCTCGCCTACGAGCAGTACTTC. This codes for CASSYSRGLAYEQYF.

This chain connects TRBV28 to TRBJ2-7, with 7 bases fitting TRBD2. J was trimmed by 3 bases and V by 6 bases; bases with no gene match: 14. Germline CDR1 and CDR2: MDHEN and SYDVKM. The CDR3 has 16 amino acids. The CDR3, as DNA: TGTGCCAGCAGCCTAAGCATAGCGGGCGGGTTCTACGAGCAGTACTTC. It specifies CASSLSIAGGFYEQYF.

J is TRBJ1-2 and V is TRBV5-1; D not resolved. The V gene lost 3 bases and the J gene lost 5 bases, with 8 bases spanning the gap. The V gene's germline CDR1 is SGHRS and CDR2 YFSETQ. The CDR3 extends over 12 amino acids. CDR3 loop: CASSWDEYGYTF. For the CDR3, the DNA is TGCGCCAGCAGCTGGGATGAGTATGGCTACACCTTC.

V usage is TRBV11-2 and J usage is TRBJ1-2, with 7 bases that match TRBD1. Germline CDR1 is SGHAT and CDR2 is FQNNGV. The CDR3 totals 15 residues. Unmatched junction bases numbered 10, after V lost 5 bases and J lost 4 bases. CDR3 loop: CASSQEVGQAYGYTF. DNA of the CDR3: TGTGCCAGCAGCCAGGAAGTTGGACAGGCCTATGGCTACACCTTC.

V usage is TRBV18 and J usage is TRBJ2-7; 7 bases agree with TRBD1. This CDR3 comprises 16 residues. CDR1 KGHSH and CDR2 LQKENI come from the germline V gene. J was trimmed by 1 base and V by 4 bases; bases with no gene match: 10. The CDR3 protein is CASSRFRDRSSYEQYF. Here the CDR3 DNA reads TGTGCCAGCTCACGATTCCGGGACAGATCTTCCTACGAGCAGTACTTC. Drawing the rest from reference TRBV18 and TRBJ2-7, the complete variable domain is NAGVMQNPRHLVRRRGQEARLRCSPMKGHSHVYWYRQLPEEGLKFMVYLQKENIIDESGMPKERFSAEFPKEGPSILRIQQVVRGDSAAYFCASSRFRDRSSYEQYFGPGTRLTVT.

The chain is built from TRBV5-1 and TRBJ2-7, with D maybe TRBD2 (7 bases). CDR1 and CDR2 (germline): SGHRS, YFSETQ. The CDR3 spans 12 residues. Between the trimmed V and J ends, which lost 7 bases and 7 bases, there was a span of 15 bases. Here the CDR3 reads CASAGALREQYF. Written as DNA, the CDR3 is TGCGCCAGCGCGGGGGCCTTGAGAGAGCAGTACTTC.

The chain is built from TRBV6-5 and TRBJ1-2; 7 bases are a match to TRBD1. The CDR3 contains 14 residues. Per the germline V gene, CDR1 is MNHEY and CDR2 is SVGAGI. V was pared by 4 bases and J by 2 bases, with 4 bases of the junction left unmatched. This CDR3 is CASSSTGTNYGYTF. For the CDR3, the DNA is TGTGCCAGCAGTTCGACAGGGACCAACTATGGCTACACCTTC.

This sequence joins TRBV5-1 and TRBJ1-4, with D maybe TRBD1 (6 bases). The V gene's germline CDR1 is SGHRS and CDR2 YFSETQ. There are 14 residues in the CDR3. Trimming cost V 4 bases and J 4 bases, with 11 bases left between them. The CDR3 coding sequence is TGCGCCAGCAGCGGAACAGGGTATAATGAAAAACTGTTTTTT. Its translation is CASSGTGYNEKLFF.

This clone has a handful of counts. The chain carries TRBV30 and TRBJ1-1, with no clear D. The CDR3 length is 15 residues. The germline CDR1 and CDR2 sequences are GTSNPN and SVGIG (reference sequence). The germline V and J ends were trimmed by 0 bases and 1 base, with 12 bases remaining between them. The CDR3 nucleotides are TGTGCCTGGAGTGTACACAGCCGGGGGAACACTGAAGCTTTCTTT. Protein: CAWSVHSRGNTEAFF. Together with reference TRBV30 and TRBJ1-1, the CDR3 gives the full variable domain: SQTIHQWPATLVQPVGSPLSLECTVEGTSNPNLYWYRQAAGRGLQLLFYSVGIGQISSEVPQNLSASRPQDRQFILSSKKLLLSDSGFYLCAWSVHSRGNTEAFFGQGTRLTVV.

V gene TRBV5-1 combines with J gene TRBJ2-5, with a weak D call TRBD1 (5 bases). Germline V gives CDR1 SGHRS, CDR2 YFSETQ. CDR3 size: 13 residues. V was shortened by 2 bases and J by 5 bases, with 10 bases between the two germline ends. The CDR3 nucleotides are TGCGCCAGCAGCTTCGTGGGGCAGGAGACCCAGTACTTC. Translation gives CASSFVGQETQYF.